This T cell receptor (beta chain) was observed in a study of identical twins. Whole-study findings and limits: Conclusions were based on cross-sectional statistical analysis, without following the same donors. Twins' surplus sharing was weaker for beta out-of-frame sequences.

Remarks on this clonotype: Its antigen is not known.

Each CDR3 protein gets one entry after TCRdb re-called the 5' RACE reads with MiXCR. This table has about 290,000 distinct CDR3 sequences, roughly 10% appearing once. In addition, the sample was reused for a study of yellow fever vaccine responses in identical twins. That source adds: After vaccination, twins' T cell response reportedly seemed partly convergent, partly personalized.

Sequences were obtained from CD8+ T cells sorted from blood. The sequence derives from a woman under 30 in good health.

The CDR3 region is CAWTQTNYEQYF. The CDR3 DNA is TGTGCCTGGACCCAGACCAACTACGAGCAGTACTTC. This chain joins TRBV30 and TRBJ2-7; D gene unclear. Trimming took 4 bases from V and 3 from J, leaving 10 bases between them. Germline values: CDR1 GTSNPN, CDR2 SVGIG (reference sequence). This CDR3 has 12 amino acids.